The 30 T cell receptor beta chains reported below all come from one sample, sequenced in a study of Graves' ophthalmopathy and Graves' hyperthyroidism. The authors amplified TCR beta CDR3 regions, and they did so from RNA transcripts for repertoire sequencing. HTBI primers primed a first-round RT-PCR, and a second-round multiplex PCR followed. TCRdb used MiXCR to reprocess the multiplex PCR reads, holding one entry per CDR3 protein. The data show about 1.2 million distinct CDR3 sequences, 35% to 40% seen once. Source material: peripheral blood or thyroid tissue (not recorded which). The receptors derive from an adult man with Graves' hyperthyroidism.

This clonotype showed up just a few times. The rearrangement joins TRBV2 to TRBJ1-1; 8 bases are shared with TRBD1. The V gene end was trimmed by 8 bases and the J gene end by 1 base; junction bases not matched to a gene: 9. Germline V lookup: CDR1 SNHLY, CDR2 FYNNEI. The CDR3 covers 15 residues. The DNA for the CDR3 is TGTGCCAGCTCACCAGGGACAGGCAAGAACACTGAAGCTTTCTTT. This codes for CASSPGTGKNTEAFF.

The CDR3 nucleotides are TGTGCCAGCAGCTTGAGGACAGGGGCTACTGAAGCTTTCTTT. It is translated as CASSLRTGATEAFF. The chain carries TRBV7-2 and TRBJ1-1, with 9 bases aligning to TRBD1. Trimming at V came to 3 bases and at J to 5 bases, leaving 4 bases not matched to a gene. This CDR3 contains 14 residues. Germline V CDR1 and CDR2: SGHTA, FQGNSA. The complete variable domain, with remaining parts taken from reference TRBV7-2 and TRBJ1-1, reads GAGVSQSPSNKVTEKGKDVELRCDPISGHTALYWYRQSLGQGLEFLIYFQGNSAPDKSGLPSDRFSAERTGGSVSTLTIQRTQQEDSAVYLCASSLRTGATEAFFGQGTRLTVV.

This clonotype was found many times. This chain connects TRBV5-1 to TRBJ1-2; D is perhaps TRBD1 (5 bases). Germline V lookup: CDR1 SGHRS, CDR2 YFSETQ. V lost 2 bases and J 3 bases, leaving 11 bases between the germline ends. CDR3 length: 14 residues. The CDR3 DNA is TGCGCCAGCAGCTTTTCAGGGTTCGACTATGGCTACACCTTC. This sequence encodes CASSFSGFDYGYTF.

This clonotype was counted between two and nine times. CDR3 amino acids: CASTPPKQGGIYEQYF. The CDR3 DNA reads as TGTGCCAGCACCCCCCCCAAACAGGGCGGGATCTACGAGCAGTACTTC. V usage is TRBV28 and J usage is TRBJ2-7; D may correspond to TRBD1 or TRBD2 (6 bases each). The V and J ends lost 7 bases and 3 bases respectively, with 22 bases between them. The germline V gene encodes CDR1 MDHEN and CDR2 SYDVKM. The CDR3 sequence is 16 residues long.

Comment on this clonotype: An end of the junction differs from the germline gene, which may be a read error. The CDR3 coding sequence is TGTACCAGCGGGGTACCGGGGGGCACTGAAGTTTTCTTT. It codes for CTSGVPGGTEVFF. The chain combines TRBV7-9 with TRBJ1-1, with a possible D match to TRBD1 (6 bases). The germline V gene encodes CDR1 SEHNR and CDR2 FQNEAQ (reference sequence). This CDR3 spans 13 amino acids.

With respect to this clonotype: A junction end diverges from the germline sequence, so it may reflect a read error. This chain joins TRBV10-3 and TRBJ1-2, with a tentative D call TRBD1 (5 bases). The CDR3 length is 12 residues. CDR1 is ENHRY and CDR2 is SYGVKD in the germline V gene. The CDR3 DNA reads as TGTGCCAGCAGTGCGAGACAGCTGGGCTACACCTTC. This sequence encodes CASSARQLGYTF.

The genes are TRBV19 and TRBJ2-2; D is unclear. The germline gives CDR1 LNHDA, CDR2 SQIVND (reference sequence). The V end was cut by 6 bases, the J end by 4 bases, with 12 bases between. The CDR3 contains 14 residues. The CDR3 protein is CASRVERSTGELFF. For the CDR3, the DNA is TGTGCCAGTAGAGTTGAGCGAAGCACCGGGGAGCTGTTTTTT.

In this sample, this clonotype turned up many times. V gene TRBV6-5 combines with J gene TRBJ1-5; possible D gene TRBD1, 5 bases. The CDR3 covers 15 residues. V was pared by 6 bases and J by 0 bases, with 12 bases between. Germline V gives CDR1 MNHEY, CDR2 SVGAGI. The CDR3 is CASRTALYSNQPQHF. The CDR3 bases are TGTGCCAGCAGGACAGCGCTTTATAGCAATCAGCCCCAGCATTTT.

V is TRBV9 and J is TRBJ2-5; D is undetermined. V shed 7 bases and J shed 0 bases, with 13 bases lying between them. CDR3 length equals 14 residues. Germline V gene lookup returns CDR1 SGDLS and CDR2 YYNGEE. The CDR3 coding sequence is TGTGCCAGCGGGATCTCAGGAAACCAAGAGACCCAGTACTTC. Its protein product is CASGISGNQETQYF.

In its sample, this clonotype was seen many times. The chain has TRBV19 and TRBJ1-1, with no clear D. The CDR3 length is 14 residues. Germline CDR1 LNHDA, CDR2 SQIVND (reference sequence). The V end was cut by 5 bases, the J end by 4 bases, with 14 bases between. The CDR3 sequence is CASSEHSLGTEAFF. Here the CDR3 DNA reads TGTGCCAGTAGTGAACATTCTTTGGGCACTGAAGCTTTCTTT.

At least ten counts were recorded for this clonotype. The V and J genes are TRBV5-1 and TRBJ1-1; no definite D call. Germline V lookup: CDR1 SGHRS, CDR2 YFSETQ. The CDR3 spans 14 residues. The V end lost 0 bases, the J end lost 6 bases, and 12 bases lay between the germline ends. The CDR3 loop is CASSLASTSSEAFF. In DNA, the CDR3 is TGCGCCAGCAGCTTGGCCTCGACTTCTTCTGAAGCTTTCTTT. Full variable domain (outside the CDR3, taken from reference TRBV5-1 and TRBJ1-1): KAGVTQTPRYLIKTRGQQVTLSCSPISGHRSVSWYQQTPGQGLQFLFEYFSETQRNKGNFPGRFSGRQFSNSRSEMNVSTLELGDSALYLCASSLASTSSEAFFGQGTRLTVV.

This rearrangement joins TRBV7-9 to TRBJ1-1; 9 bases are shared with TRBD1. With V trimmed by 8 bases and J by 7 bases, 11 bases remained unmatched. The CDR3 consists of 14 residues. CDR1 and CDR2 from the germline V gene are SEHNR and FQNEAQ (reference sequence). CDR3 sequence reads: CASDPGGDRDEAFF. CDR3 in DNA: TGTGCCAGCGACCCCGGTGGGGACAGGGATGAAGCTTTCTTT. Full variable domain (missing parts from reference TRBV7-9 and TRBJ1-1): DTGVSQNPRHKITKRGQNVTFRCDPISEHNRLYWYRQTLGQGPEFLTYFQNEAQLEKSRLLSDRFSAERPKGSFSTLEIQRTEQGDSAMYLCASDPGGDRDEAFFGQGTRLTVV.

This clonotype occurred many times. CDR3 sequence reads: CASRRTGADYEQYF. CDR3 sequence (DNA): TGTGCCAGTAGGAGGACAGGGGCGGACTACGAGCAGTACTTC. The chain joins TRBV19 to TRBJ2-7, with 9 bases aligning to TRBD1. Germline CDR1 reads LNHDA; CDR2 reads SQIVND (reference sequence). The CDR3 is 14 amino acids. Trimming cost V 6 bases and J 3 bases; bases outside gene matches: 6.

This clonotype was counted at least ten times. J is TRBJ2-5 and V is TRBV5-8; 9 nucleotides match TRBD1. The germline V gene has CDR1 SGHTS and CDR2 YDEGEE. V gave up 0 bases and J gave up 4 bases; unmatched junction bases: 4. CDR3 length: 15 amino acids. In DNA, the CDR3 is TGTGCCAGCAGCTTGGCCGGGACAGGGATAGAGACCCAGTACTTC. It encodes CASSLAGTGIETQYF. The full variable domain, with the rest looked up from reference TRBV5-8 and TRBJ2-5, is EAGVTQSPTHLIKTRGQQATLRCSPISGHTSVYWYQQALGLGLQFLLWYDEGEERNRGNFPPRFSGRQFPNYSSELNVNALELEDSALYLCASSLAGTGIETQYFGPGTRLLVL.

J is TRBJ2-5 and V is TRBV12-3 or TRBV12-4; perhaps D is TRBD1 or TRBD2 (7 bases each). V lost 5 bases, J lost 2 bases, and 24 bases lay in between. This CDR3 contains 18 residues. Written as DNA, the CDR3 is TGTGCCAGCAGTAACAGACAGGGCGGGGGAGTGTGGCAAGAGACCCAGTACTTC. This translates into CASSNRQGGGVWQETQYF.

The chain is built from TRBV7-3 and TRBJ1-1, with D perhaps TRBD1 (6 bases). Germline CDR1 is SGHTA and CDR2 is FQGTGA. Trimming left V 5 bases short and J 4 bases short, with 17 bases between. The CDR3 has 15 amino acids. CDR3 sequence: CASSGGGTGGTEAFF. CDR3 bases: TGTGCCAGCAGCGGGGGGGGCACAGGTGGCACTGAAGCTTTCTTT.

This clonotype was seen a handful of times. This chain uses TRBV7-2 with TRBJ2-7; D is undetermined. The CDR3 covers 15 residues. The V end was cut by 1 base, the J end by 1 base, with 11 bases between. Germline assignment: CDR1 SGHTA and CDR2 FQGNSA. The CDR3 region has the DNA TGTGCCAGCAGCTTAGTTTTGCAGGAATCCTACGAGCAGTACTTC. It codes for CASSLVLQESYEQYF.

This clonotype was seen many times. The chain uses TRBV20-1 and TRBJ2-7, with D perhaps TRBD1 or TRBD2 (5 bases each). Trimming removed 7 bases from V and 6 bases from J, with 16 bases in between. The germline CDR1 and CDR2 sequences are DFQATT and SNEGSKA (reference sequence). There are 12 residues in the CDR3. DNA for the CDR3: TGCAGTGTAGGGACGGAAAAGGTCGAGCAGTACTTC. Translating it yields CSVGTEKVEQYF.

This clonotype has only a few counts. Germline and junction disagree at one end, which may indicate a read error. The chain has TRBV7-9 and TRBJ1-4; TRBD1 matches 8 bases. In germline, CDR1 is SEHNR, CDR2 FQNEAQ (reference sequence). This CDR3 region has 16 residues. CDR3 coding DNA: TGCGCCAGCAGCCAAGACGGGGGAACAGGGGGTGAAAAACTGTTTTTT. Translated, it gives CASSQDGGTGGEKLFF. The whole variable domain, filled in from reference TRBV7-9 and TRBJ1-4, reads DTGVSQNPRHKITKRGQNVTFRCDPISEHNRLYWYRQTLGQGPEFLTYFQNEAQLEKSRLLSDRFSAERPKGSFSTLEIQRTEQGDSAMYLCASSQDGGTGGEKLFFGSGTQLSVL.

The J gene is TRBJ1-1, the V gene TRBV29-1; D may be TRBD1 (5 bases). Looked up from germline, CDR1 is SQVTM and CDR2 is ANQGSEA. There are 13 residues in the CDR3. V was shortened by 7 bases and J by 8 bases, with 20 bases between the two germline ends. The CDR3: CSAEGPVTSEAFF. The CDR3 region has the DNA TGCAGCGCTGAGGGGCCCGTGACATCCGAAGCTTTCTTT. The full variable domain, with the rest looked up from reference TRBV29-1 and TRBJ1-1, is SAVISQKPSRDICQRGTSLTIQCQVDSQVTMMFWYRQQPGQSLTLIATANQGSEATYESGFVIDKFPISRPNLTFSTLTVSNMSPEDSSIYLCSAEGPVTSEAFFGQGTRLTVV.

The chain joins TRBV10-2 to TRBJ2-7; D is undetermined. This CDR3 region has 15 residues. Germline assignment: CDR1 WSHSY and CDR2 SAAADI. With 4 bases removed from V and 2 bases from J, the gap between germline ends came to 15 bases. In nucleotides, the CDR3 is TGCGCCAGCAGTGCCATCAGCGCGACAACCTACGAGCAGTACTTC. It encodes CASSAISATTYEQYF.

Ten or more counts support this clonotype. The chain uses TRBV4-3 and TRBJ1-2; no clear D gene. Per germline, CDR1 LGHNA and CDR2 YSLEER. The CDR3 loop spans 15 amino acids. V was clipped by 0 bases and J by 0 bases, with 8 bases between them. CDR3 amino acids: CASSQELGANYGYTF. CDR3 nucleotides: TGCGCCAGCAGCCAAGAGCTGGGAGCTAACTATGGCTACACCTTC.

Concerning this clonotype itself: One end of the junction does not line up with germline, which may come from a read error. CDR3 bases: TGCGCCAGCAGTAAGGACGCGGACATTCAAGAGACCCAGTGCTTC. Translated: CASSKDADIQETQCF. The chain recombines TRBV5-1 with TRBJ2-5, with D perhaps TRBD1 (5 bases). The CDR3 spans 15 residues. Germline CDR1 and CDR2: SGHRS and YFSETQ.

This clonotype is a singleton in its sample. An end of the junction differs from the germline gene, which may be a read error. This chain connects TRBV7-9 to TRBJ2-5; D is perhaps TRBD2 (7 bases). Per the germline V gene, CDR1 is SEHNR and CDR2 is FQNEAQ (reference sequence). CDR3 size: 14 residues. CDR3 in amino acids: CASGLDRGAETQYF. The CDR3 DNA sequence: TGTGCCAGCGGCTTGGATCGGGGGGCAGAGACCCAGTACTTC. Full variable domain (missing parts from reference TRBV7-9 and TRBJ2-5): DTGVSQNPRHKITKRGQNVTFRCDPISEHNRLYWYRQTLGQGPEFLTYFQNEAQLEKSRLLSDRFSAERPKGSFSTLEIQRTEQGDSAMYLCASGLDRGAETQYFGPGTRLLVL.

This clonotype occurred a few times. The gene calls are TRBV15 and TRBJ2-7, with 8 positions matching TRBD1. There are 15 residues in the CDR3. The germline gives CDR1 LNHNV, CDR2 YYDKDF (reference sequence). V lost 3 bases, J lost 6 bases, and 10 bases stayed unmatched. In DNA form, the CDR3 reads TGTGCCACCAGCAGCTCTCCAGGACAGGGTGGCGAGCAGTACTTC. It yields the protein CATSSSPGQGGEQYF. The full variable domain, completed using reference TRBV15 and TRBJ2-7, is DAMVIQNPRYQVTQFGKPVTLSCSQTLNHNVMYWYQQKSSQAPKLLFHYYDKDFNNEADTPDNFQSRRPNTSFCFLDIRSPGLGDTAMYLCATSSSPGQGGEQYFGPGTRLTVT.

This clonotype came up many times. The CDR3 nucleotides read TGCAGCGTTGGGATCCTCAGTGGCGGGGAGCTGTTTTTT. Protein product: CSVGILSGGELFF. The chain uses TRBV29-1 and TRBJ2-2, with D unclear. The length of the CDR3 is 13 residues. Per germline, CDR1 SQVTM and CDR2 ANQGSEA. Trimming shortened V by 4 bases and J by 7 bases, and 13 bases separated the two germline ends.

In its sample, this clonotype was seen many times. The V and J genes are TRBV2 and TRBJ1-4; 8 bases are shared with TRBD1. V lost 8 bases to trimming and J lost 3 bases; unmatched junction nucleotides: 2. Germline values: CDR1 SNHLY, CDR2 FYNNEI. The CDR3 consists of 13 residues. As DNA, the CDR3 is TGTGCCAGCGCGGGACAGGCTAATGAAAAACTGTTTTTT. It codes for CASAGQANEKLFF.

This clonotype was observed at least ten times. This CDR3 reads CARRIPGHWETQYF. CDR3 sequence (DNA): TGTGCCAGACGAATCCCGGGACACTGGGAGACCCAGTACTTC. The genes are TRBV2 and TRBJ2-5; D is possibly TRBD1 (6 bases). CDR1 and CDR2 from the germline V gene are SNHLY and FYNNEI. Trimming pared 9 bases from V and 5 bases from J, leaving 19 bases between. The CDR3 covers 14 residues.

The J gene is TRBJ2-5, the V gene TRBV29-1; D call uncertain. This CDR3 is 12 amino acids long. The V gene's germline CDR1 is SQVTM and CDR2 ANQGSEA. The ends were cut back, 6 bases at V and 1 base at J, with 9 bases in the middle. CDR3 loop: CSVYVGQETQYF. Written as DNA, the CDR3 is TGCAGCGTGTACGTGGGCCAAGAGACCCAGTACTTC.

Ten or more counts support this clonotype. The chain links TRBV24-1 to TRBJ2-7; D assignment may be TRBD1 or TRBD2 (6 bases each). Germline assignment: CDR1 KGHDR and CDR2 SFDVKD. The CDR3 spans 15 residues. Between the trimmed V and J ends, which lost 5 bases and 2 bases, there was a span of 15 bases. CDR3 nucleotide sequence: TGTGCCACCAGTGCCGGGGGCGAGGGCACCTACGAGCAGTACTTC. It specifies CATSAGGEGTYEQYF.